What follows are 12 T cell receptor beta chains derived from one specimen sequenced in a study of shared clonotypes between healthy human individuals. Profiling relied on immunoSEQ multiplex PCR, and the TCRdb table lists in-frame clones only, not all of them. The sample includes 2 million to 2.5 million clones, roughly 95% seen only once; the top ten take approximately 0.13%. Material: naive CD4+ T cells sorted from blood. The subset is: CD45RA+ positively selected. The source of these receptors is a young man in good health.

With respect to this clone: At one boundary the junction diverges from the germline segment, which might be a read error. The chain couples TRBV6-1 to TRBJ1-5; unclear D gene. Germline CDR1 is MNHNS and CDR2 is SASEGT. The CDR3 is 10 amino acids. Here the CDR3 reads CASSYEPQHF. The CDR3 DNA follows: TGTGCCAGCAGTTACGAGCCTCAGCATTTT.

CDR3 amino acids: CASGQGSNQPQHF. The CDR3 nucleotides read TGTGCCAGCGGACAGGGTAGCAATCAGCCCCAGCATTTT. This chain uses TRBV7-6 with TRBJ1-5, with TRBD1 matching 8 bases. Trimming cost V 8 bases and J 0 bases; bases outside gene matches: 0. The CDR3 covers 13 residues. Germline V CDR1 and CDR2: SGHVS, FNYEAQ.

The chain links TRBV6-1 to TRBJ1-5; tentative D call: TRBD1 (6 bases). The CDR3 extends over 16 amino acids. The ends were cut back, 0 bases at V and 1 base at J, with 10 bases in the middle. Germline V gene data show CDR1 as MNHNS and CDR2 as SASEGT. Written as DNA, the CDR3 is TGTGCCAGCAGTGAAGCGGGGGGGCTCAGCAATCAGCCCCAGCATTTT. This encodes CASSEAGGLSNQPQHF.

The V gene is TRBV9, the J gene TRBJ1-5, with TRBD1 as a possible D gene (5 bases). The CDR3 totals 15 residues. Germline V gives CDR1 SGDLS, CDR2 YYNGEE. V was pared by 4 bases and J by 4 bases, with 15 bases between. This chain's CDR3 is CASSLGPEGNQPQHF. The CDR3 DNA follows: TGTGCCAGCAGCTTGGGTCCAGAGGGGAATCAGCCCCAGCATTTT.

This clone has only one observation. The V call is TRBV7-2, the J call TRBJ2-2; 9 nucleotides agree with TRBD1. The V segment lost 7 bases and the J segment 5 bases; nucleotides outside the gene matches: 8. The length of the CDR3 is 15 residues. The germline gives CDR1 SGHTA, CDR2 FQGNSA. The CDR3 spells CASKEQGAGTGELFF. The CDR3 bases are TGTGCCAGCAAGGAACAGGGGGCAGGTACCGGGGAGCTGTTTTTT.

This clone appeared once. The V and J genes are TRBV5-1 and TRBJ1-1, with TRBD1 as a possible D gene (6 bases). Germline V gives CDR1 SGHRS, CDR2 YFSETQ. The V end was cut by 2 bases, the J end by 9 bases, with 20 bases between. This CDR3 spans 15 amino acids. CDR3 nucleotide sequence: TGCGCCAGCAGCTTAGCACAGACAGGAGCGAACCAAGCTTTCTTT. Protein: CASSLAQTGANQAFF. The whole variable domain, filled in from reference TRBV5-1 and TRBJ1-1, reads KAGVTQTPRYLIKTRGQQVTLSCSPISGHRSVSWYQQTPGQGLQFLFEYFSETQRNKGNFPGRFSGRQFSNSRSEMNVSTLELGDSALYLCASSLAQTGANQAFFGQGTRLTVV.

The gene calls are TRBV6-5 and TRBJ2-7; possible D gene TRBD1, 6 bases. V was cut by 6 bases and J by 5 bases, with 20 bases left in between. Germline CDR1 reads MNHEY; CDR2 reads SVGAGI. This CDR3 region has 15 residues. The CDR3 coding sequence is TGTGCCAGCAGCTCCTCTGGGGGCAGGGCCCACGAGCAGTACTTC. It encodes CASSSSGGRAHEQYF.

The J gene is TRBJ1-2, the V gene TRBV6-6, with D maybe TRBD1 (5 bases). The CDR3 has 14 residues. CDR1 and CDR2 from the germline V gene are MNHNY and SVGAGI (reference sequence). Between the trimmed V and J ends, which lost 2 bases and 7 bases, there was a span of 14 bases. CDR3 DNA sequence: TGTGCCAGCAGTTACCCGGGGGGGGAGGCTGGCTACACCTTC. As protein: CASSYPGGEAGYTF.

The sample holds one count of this clone. This rearrangement joins TRBV7-9 to TRBJ2-3; TRBD2 agrees at 7 bases. Germline CDR1 and CDR2: SEHNR and FQNEAQ (reference sequence). This CDR3 region has 13 residues. The V gene end was trimmed by 4 bases and the J gene end by 6 bases; junction bases not matched to a gene: 4. Written as DNA, the CDR3 is TGTGCCAGCAGCTGGAGCGGGGCGGATACGCAGTATTTT. Translating gives CASSWSGADTQYF.

This chain links TRBV9 with TRBJ2-5, with 9 nucleotides matching TRBD1. This CDR3 region has 14 residues. V shed 3 bases and J 4 bases; nucleotides not matched to a gene: 4. From germline, CDR1 is SGDLS and CDR2 YYNGEE. The DNA of the CDR3 is TGTGCCAGCAGCGACCTACAGGGGGCAGAGACCCAGTACTTC. As protein: CASSDLQGAETQYF.

Comment on this clone: This sample also contains other DNA sequences that code for the same CDR3. The gene calls are TRBV6-1 and TRBJ1-1; D might be TRBD1 (5 bases). Deletions cut 6 bases from V and 0 bases from J, with 11 bases between. The CDR3 length is 14 residues. The germline V gene has CDR1 MNHNS and CDR2 SASEGT. As DNA, the CDR3 is TGTGCCAGCAGAGACACAGGCCTGAACACTGAAGCTTTCTTT. It encodes CASRDTGLNTEAFF.

As concerns this clone: The same CDR3 also results from other DNA sequences found in this sample. The chain carries TRBV4-3 and TRBJ2-2; perhaps D is TRBD1 or TRBD2 (5 bases each). Germline V lookup: CDR1 LGHNA, CDR2 YSLEER. V was cut by 1 base and J by 4 bases, with 7 bases left in between. The CDR3 is 14 amino acids. CDR3 loop: CASSQVGGTGELFF. CDR3 in DNA: TGCGCCAGCAGCCAAGTTGGGGGCACCGGGGAGCTGTTTTTT.